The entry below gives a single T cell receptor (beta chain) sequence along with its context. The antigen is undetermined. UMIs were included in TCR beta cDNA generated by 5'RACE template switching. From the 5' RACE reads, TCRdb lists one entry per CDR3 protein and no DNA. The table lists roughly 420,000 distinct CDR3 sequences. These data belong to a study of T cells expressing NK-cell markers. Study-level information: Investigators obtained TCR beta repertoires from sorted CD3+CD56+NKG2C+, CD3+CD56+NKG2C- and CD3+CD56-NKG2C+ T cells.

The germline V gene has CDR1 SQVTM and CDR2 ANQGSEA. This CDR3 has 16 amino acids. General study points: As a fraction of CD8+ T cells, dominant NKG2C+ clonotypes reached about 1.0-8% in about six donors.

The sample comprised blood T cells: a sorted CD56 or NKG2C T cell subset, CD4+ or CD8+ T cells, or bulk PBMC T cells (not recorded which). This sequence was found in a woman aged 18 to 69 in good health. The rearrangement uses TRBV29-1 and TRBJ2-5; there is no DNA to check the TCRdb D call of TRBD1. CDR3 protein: CSVRNRAGAAKETQYF.